Listed below are T cell receptor beta chains from one sample, sequenced in a study of blood T cell repertoires in COVID-19. Repertoires were generated with immunoSEQ multiplex PCR, while TCRdb's copy carries only in-frame clones and drops some. The profile shows around 320,000 clones, almost 85% of them singletons. Material: peripheral blood. These TCRs come from a human donor in a cohort sampled during active COVID-19. CDR3s leave out the opening cysteine and the closing phenylalanine or tryptophan.

cdr3_aa v_call
ASSEQQGNTGELF TRBV5-4
ASSRPLGSYNSPLH TRBV6-6
ASLGGITSTDTQY TRBV2
ASSGGPSRGYT TRBV2
ASSEEGGGPTDTQY TRBV10-1
ASTDRQHYGYT TRBV19
ASSRLAGEETQY TRBV2
AWERTENTGELF TRBV30
ASRPSGSGSPLH TRBV6-5
ASSPNAGDEQF TRBV18
SVTDRGSPSGYT TRBV29-1
ASSQPGGPSTDTQY TRBV3-1/TRBV3-2
ASSEAGNNSPLH TRBV11-3
ASSPGTGGLNTEAF TRBV19
ASSLDRGLINEKLF TRBV3-1/TRBV3-2
ASSPGTYNEQF TRBV6-5
ASSATVSSYNEQF TRBV19
ASSRSQGGYGYT TRBV5-4
ASSFTQGNTDTQY TRBV7-9
ASSLGGQINEKLF TRBV5-1
ASTPRQGAYNSPLH TRBV2
ASSVAGYYTDTQY TRBV9
ASSSSRADTQY TRBV28
ASSMDRGFTEAF TRBV7-9
ASSPGQGFGTEAF TRBV6-5
SVAGNYYGYT TRBV29-1
ASQSSGNTIY TRBV24-1
ASSASSGGFTDTQY TRBV5-1
SVEDPKFVTGELF TRBV29-1
ASSEAGGGNEKLF TRBV6-1
ASRFTPNSGANVLT TRBV7-3
ASSLDSVSNQPQH TRBV2
ASFSPANYGYT TRBV9
ASSEFDGTYNEQF TRBV2
ASSLRGSGNTIY TRBV2
ASSSGTGSYNEQF TRBV5-1
ASSRAVLGYT TRBV7-8
ASNRDRGLYGYT TRBV19
ASSQEEIAGLQETQY TRBV3-1/TRBV3-2
ASSLGAGFTDTQY TRBV5-6
AWSVQAGGYNEQF TRBV30
ASSSYRGQNGYT TRBV5-4
ASSADDRPRDWVGYT TRBV5-6
ASSDSKGSGELF TRBV25-1
ATSDPVGGNEQF TRBV24-1